A single sample gave rise to the 13 T cell receptor beta chains below, sequenced in a study of low-dose radiotherapy and immunotherapy resistance in tumors (dated by TCRdb to between 2021 and 2023). The instrument was an Illumina HiSeq 2500. To make first-strand cDNA, Superscript III was used along with a set of TRAV- and TRBV-specific primers so that both the TCRalpha and TCRbeta chains were covered. A roughly 19-cycle PCR with Phusion amplified the TCRs, pairing a constant-region primer with the adapter that was attached to the V primers. TCRdb ran its own pipeline on the public reads, namely fastp trimming at Q25 and MiXCR clone calling, and kept in-frame beta chains. Each CDR3 protein appears once, grouped with its most common genes and DNA. Here the sample has some 71,000 distinct CDR3 sequences; around 30% occur a single time. The ten largest make up roughly 10% of the sample. What this sample's time point label stands for: before trial treatment.

Source: PBMCs, taken before treatment. These receptors were obtained from a female donor with ovarian cancer.

In this sample, this clonotype turned up many times. The chain links TRBV6-2 or TRBV6-3 to TRBJ2-5; D is uncertain. V was trimmed by 8 bases and J by 3 bases, leaving 13 bases between them. Germline V CDR1 and CDR2: MNHEY, SVGEGT. CDR3 length equals 13 residues. The CDR3 coding sequence is TGTGCCAGCCGCTTTTGGCGGAAAGAGACCCAGTACTTC. Residues: CASRFWRKETQYF.

This clonotype was seen many times. The rearrangement uses TRBV27 and TRBJ1-5; possible D gene TRBD1, 6 bases. The V gene lost 3 bases and the J gene lost 4 bases, with 10 bases spanning the gap. The CDR3 covers 14 residues. From germline, CDR1 is MNHEY and CDR2 SMNVEV (reference sequence). The CDR3 here is CASSFRDTNQPQHF. For the CDR3, the DNA is TGTGCCAGCAGTTTCCGGGACACTAATCAGCCCCAGCATTTT.

The rearrangement uses TRBV5-1 and TRBJ2-7; no definite D call. The V gene lost 4 bases and the J gene lost 2 bases, with 13 bases spanning the gap. The CDR3 extends over 14 amino acids. The germline V gene encodes CDR1 SGHRS and CDR2 YFSETQ. Written as DNA, the CDR3 is TGCGCCAGCAGCCACCCAGGCCAGACCTACGAGCAGTACTTC. It translates to CASSHPGQTYEQYF.

This clonotype was seen a handful of times. V is TRBV7-6 and J is TRBJ2-5; 11 nucleotides agree with TRBD2. The CDR3 is 18 amino acids. Per germline, CDR1 SGHVS and CDR2 FNYEAQ. The J segment lost 2 bases and the V segment lost 5 bases, leaving 13 bases of the junction unmatched. DNA for the CDR3: TGTGCCAGCAGCCGAGGGACTAGCGGTACCTACCGACAAGAGACCCAGTACTTC. Amino acid sequence: CASSRGTSGTYRQETQYF.

This clonotype has a count of ten or more. V is TRBV4-2 and J is TRBJ2-3, with unresolved D. The CDR3 runs 12 residues. Germline CDR1 LGHNA, CDR2 YNFKEQ. Trimming pared 4 bases from V and 6 bases from J, leaving 8 bases between. The CDR3 spells CASSPDADTQYF. The CDR3 region has the DNA TGTGCCAGCAGCCCAGACGCCGATACGCAGTATTTT.

This chain uses TRBV6-2 or TRBV6-3 with TRBJ1-5; D ambiguous. The CDR3 contains 16 residues. The germline V gene has CDR1 MNHEY and CDR2 SVGEGT. V was clipped by 2 bases and J by 0 bases, with 11 bases between them. The CDR3 spells CASSYAVGNSNQPQHF. The CDR3 DNA sequence: TGTGCCAGCAGTTACGCCGTCGGAAATAGCAATCAGCCCCAGCATTTT.

The chain combines TRBV20-1 with TRBJ1-5, with a possible D match to TRBD1 (5 bases). This CDR3 comprises 14 residues. V lost 2 bases to trimming and J lost 4 bases, with 12 bases between them. Germline CDR1 DFQATT, CDR2 SNEGSKA (reference sequence). Here the CDR3 DNA reads TGCAGTGCTAGATCCCGGGACGGTAATCAGCCCCAGCATTTT. Its protein is CSARSRDGNQPQHF.

There are a few counts of this clonotype. The junction shows a germline mismatch at one end, possibly a read error. V is TRBV30 and J is TRBJ1-6, with 8 bases identical to TRBD1. This CDR3 region has 14 residues. Germline CDR1 is GTSNPN and CDR2 is SVGIG (reference sequence). The CDR3 region is CAWRARTGIEKPLF. The CDR3 DNA sequence: TGTGCCTGGAGAGCCCGGACAGGGATCGAAAAGCCCCTCTTT. The full variable domain, in which reference TRBV30 and TRBJ1-6 provide the parts outside the CDR3, is SQTIHQWPATLVQPVGSPLSLECTVEGTSNPNLYWYRQAAGRGLQLLFYSVGIGQISSEVPQNLSASRPQDRQFILSSKKLLLSDSGFYLCAWRARTGIEKPLFGNGTRLTVT.

This CDR3 reads CASTRTSGGANEQFF. CDR3 sequence (DNA): TGTGCCAGCACTCGGACTAGCGGGGGGGCCAATGAGCAGTTCTTC. The chain combines TRBV2 with TRBJ2-1, with 15 bases aligning to TRBD2. CDR1 is SNHLY, CDR2 FYNNEI, per germline. Trimming removed 7 bases from V and 6 bases from J; junction bases left unmatched: 4. The length of the CDR3 is 15 residues.

This rearrangement joins TRBV20-1 to TRBJ2-2; D unresolved. V was trimmed by 6 bases and J by 1 base, leaving 15 bases between them. The germline gives CDR1 DFQATT, CDR2 SNEGSKA (reference sequence). The CDR3 runs 15 residues. Here the CDR3 reads CSAAALGRNTGELFF. The CDR3 DNA reads as TGCAGTGCGGCCGCCTTGGGCAGGAACACCGGGGAGCTGTTTTTT.

With respect to this clonotype: A far larger clone differs by one base, so this is likely a read error. The V and J genes are TRBV5-1 and TRBJ2-7; 12 bases fit TRBD2. V dropped 1 base and J dropped 7; count of bases not matched to a gene: 9. Per the germline V gene, CDR1 is SGHRS and CDR2 is YFSETQ. The CDR3 runs to 16 residues. CDR3 DNA: TGCGCCAGCAGCTTGCCCCTAGCGGGGGGGGTCAATGAGCAGTACTTC. It specifies CASSLPLAGGVNEQYF.

This clonotype was detected many times. V gene TRBV19 combines with J gene TRBJ1-5; tentatively, D is TRBD1 (6 bases). This CDR3 comprises 15 residues. The germline gives CDR1 LNHDA, CDR2 SQIVND (reference sequence). Trimming shortened V by 3 bases and J by 3 bases, and 12 bases separated the two germline ends. CDR3 amino acids: CASSIGRGANQPQHF. In DNA form, the CDR3 reads TGTGCCAGTAGTATCGGGCGGGGGGCCAATCAGCCCCAGCATTTT. Supplemented by reference TRBV19 and TRBJ1-5, the full variable domain reads DGGITQSPKYLFRKEGQNVTLSCEQNLNHDAMYWYRQDPGQGLRLIYYSQIVNDFQKGDIAEGYSVSREKKESFPLTVTSAQKNPTAFYLCASSIGRGANQPQHFGDGTRLSIL.

This clonotype came up many times. This sequence joins TRBV4-1 and TRBJ1-6, with 9 bases fitting TRBD1. Trimming at V came to 0 bases and at J to 8 bases, leaving 5 bases not matched to a gene. The CDR3 covers 16 residues. CDR1 is MGHRA and CDR2 is YSYEKL in the germline V gene. CDR3 in DNA: TGCGCCAGCAGCCAAGACCCGACAGGGGGGTATTCACCCCTCCACTTT. Amino acid sequence: CASSQDPTGGYSPLHF.